A selection of T cell receptor beta chains follows, all from one sample in a study of blood T cell repertoires in COVID-19. Clones were read by immunoSEQ multiplex PCR, and TCRdb kept only the in-frame ones, dropping some. This table holds about 200,000 clones, around 85% found once. Sequences were obtained from PBMCs or T cells enriched from blood (not recorded which). Receptors originate from a man aged 40-49 years who had recovered from COVID-19. CDR3s leave out the opening cysteine and the closing phenylalanine or tryptophan. A D gene is named only where the DNA matches it firmly. A clone size is listed for some rows: how often the clone was seen (once, few, many), or a class if it is expanded.

cdr3_aa: SAPVNTEAF
d_call: -
j_call: TRBJ1-1
cdr3_length: 9
v_call: TRBV20-1
clone_size: -

cdr3_aa: ASSLSTAGTDTQY
d_call: -
j_call: TRBJ2-3
cdr3_length: 13
v_call: TRBV27
clone_size: -

cdr3_aa: ASSQAANEQF
d_call: -
j_call: TRBJ2-1
cdr3_length: 10
v_call: TRBV19
clone_size: -

cdr3_aa: ASSLVGSEGEQY
d_call: -
j_call: TRBJ2-7
cdr3_length: 12
v_call: TRBV11-3
clone_size: -

cdr3_aa: ASSHSMGGQETQY
d_call: -
j_call: TRBJ2-5
cdr3_length: 13
v_call: TRBV5-1
clone_size: -

cdr3_aa: ASSLLGSVPYNEQF
d_call: -
j_call: TRBJ2-1
cdr3_length: 14
v_call: TRBV5-8
clone_size: -

cdr3_aa: ASRRQGATNEKLF
d_call: TRBD1
j_call: TRBJ1-4
cdr3_length: 13
v_call: TRBV7-6
clone_size: -

cdr3_aa: ASSIERGSNQPQH
d_call: -
j_call: TRBJ1-5
cdr3_length: 13
v_call: TRBV19
clone_size: -

cdr3_aa: ASSWDRGREQY
d_call: TRBD1
j_call: TRBJ2-7
cdr3_length: 11
v_call: TRBV3-1/TRBV3-2
clone_size: -

cdr3_aa: ASGTFNEQY
d_call: -
j_call: TRBJ2-7
cdr3_length: 9
v_call: TRBV19
clone_size: once

cdr3_aa: ASSRKTSGSYEQY
d_call: TRBD2
j_call: TRBJ2-7
cdr3_length: 13
v_call: TRBV5-4
clone_size: -

cdr3_aa: ASSDQGRRNTEAF
d_call: -
j_call: TRBJ1-1
cdr3_length: 13
v_call: TRBV25-1
clone_size: -

cdr3_aa: ASSKTAGGTGELF
d_call: TRBD2
j_call: TRBJ2-2
cdr3_length: 13
v_call: TRBV5-1
clone_size: -

cdr3_aa: ASSVDNPSGNTIY
d_call: -
j_call: TRBJ1-3
cdr3_length: 13
v_call: TRBV10-2
clone_size: -

cdr3_aa: ASSLTGLAGGPRSYEQY
d_call: TRBD2
j_call: TRBJ2-7
cdr3_length: 17
v_call: TRBV19
clone_size: once

cdr3_aa: ASSQDPEQGARQY
d_call: TRBD1
j_call: TRBJ2-7
cdr3_length: 13
v_call: TRBV4-2
clone_size: few

cdr3_aa: ASSLVPGYEQY
d_call: -
j_call: TRBJ2-7
cdr3_length: 11
v_call: TRBV7-8
clone_size: -

cdr3_aa: ASSDGAPPLTEKLF
d_call: -
j_call: TRBJ1-4
cdr3_length: 14
v_call: TRBV19
clone_size: -

cdr3_aa: ASSLAGLARTYEQY
d_call: TRBD2
j_call: TRBJ2-7
cdr3_length: 14
v_call: TRBV7-2
clone_size: -

cdr3_aa: ASSQCSGTYNEQF
d_call: TRBD2
j_call: TRBJ2-1
cdr3_length: 13
v_call: TRBV23-1
clone_size: once

cdr3_aa: ATSDFRGFEQY
d_call: -
j_call: TRBJ2-7
cdr3_length: 11
v_call: TRBV24-1
clone_size: -

cdr3_aa: AISEPNVREIYGYT
d_call: -
j_call: TRBJ1-2
cdr3_length: 14
v_call: TRBV10-3
clone_size: -

cdr3_aa: ASSQGGSISPLH
d_call: -
j_call: TRBJ1-6
cdr3_length: 12
v_call: TRBV4-1
clone_size: -

cdr3_aa: ASSLARTSGLRRGTDTQY
d_call: TRBD2
j_call: TRBJ2-3
cdr3_length: 18
v_call: TRBV5-1
clone_size: -

cdr3_aa: ASTGTSGIMETQY
d_call: TRBD2
j_call: TRBJ2-5
cdr3_length: 13
v_call: TRBV5-1
clone_size: once

cdr3_aa: ASSETDSGNTIY
d_call: -
j_call: TRBJ1-3
cdr3_length: 12
v_call: TRBV5-4
clone_size: -

cdr3_aa: ASSFRLAGHYNEQF
d_call: TRBD2
j_call: TRBJ2-1
cdr3_length: 14
v_call: TRBV7-9
clone_size: once

cdr3_aa: ASSVATTNGELF
d_call: -
j_call: TRBJ2-2
cdr3_length: 12
v_call: TRBV9
clone_size: once

cdr3_aa: ASSNRGPALGEQY
d_call: TRBD1
j_call: TRBJ2-7
cdr3_length: 13
v_call: TRBV28
clone_size: -

cdr3_aa: ASSQDRGHQPQH
d_call: TRBD1
j_call: TRBJ1-5
cdr3_length: 12
v_call: TRBV2
clone_size: -

cdr3_aa: ACRGTGLTEAF
d_call: TRBD1
j_call: TRBJ1-1
cdr3_length: 11
v_call: TRBV19
clone_size: -

cdr3_aa: ASKPTSGRGTQY
d_call: TRBD2
j_call: TRBJ2-5
cdr3_length: 12
v_call: TRBV19
clone_size: -

cdr3_aa: ASSQNGDNTGELF
d_call: -
j_call: TRBJ2-2
cdr3_length: 13
v_call: TRBV19
clone_size: -

cdr3_aa: ASSPPRDRGNSPLH
d_call: TRBD1
j_call: TRBJ1-6
cdr3_length: 14
v_call: TRBV18
clone_size: -

cdr3_aa: ASSQGTGASGNTIY
d_call: TRBD1
j_call: TRBJ1-3
cdr3_length: 14
v_call: TRBV3-1/TRBV3-2
clone_size: -

cdr3_aa: ASSLAKSTNEKLF
d_call: -
j_call: TRBJ1-4
cdr3_length: 13
v_call: TRBV18
clone_size: -

cdr3_aa: ASSPSLTSGNEQF
d_call: TRBD2
j_call: TRBJ2-1
cdr3_length: 13
v_call: TRBV5-1
clone_size: -

cdr3_aa: AWNLAGGNEQF
d_call: TRBD1
j_call: TRBJ2-1
cdr3_length: 11
v_call: TRBV30
clone_size: -

cdr3_aa: ASSHGTGGILGSPLH
d_call: TRBD1
j_call: TRBJ1-6
cdr3_length: 15
v_call: TRBV3-1/TRBV3-2
clone_size: -

cdr3_aa: ASSELRGNQPQH
d_call: -
j_call: TRBJ1-5
cdr3_length: 12
v_call: TRBV6-1
clone_size: -

cdr3_aa: ASSIQGRNNQPQH
d_call: -
j_call: TRBJ1-5
cdr3_length: 13
v_call: TRBV19
clone_size: -

cdr3_aa: ASSLEGGNTDTQY
d_call: -
j_call: TRBJ2-3
cdr3_length: 13
v_call: TRBV7-9
clone_size: -

cdr3_aa: ASSPTTILTYEQY
d_call: -
j_call: TRBJ2-7
cdr3_length: 13
v_call: TRBV11-3
clone_size: -

cdr3_aa: ASSSRGQGRYYEQY
d_call: TRBD1
j_call: TRBJ2-7
cdr3_length: 14
v_call: TRBV5-6
clone_size: -

cdr3_aa: ASSRDRVRQY
d_call: TRBD1
j_call: TRBJ2-7
cdr3_length: 10
v_call: TRBV14
clone_size: -

cdr3_aa: ASSLVRSEAF
d_call: -
j_call: TRBJ1-1
cdr3_length: 10
v_call: TRBV12-3/TRBV12-4
clone_size: -

cdr3_aa: ASSLGTGIQYGYT
d_call: TRBD1
j_call: TRBJ1-2
cdr3_length: 13
v_call: TRBV7-2
clone_size: -

cdr3_aa: ASSDLAGGSVHEQY
d_call: TRBD2
j_call: TRBJ2-7
cdr3_length: 14
v_call: TRBV2
clone_size: few

cdr3_aa: ASSPPVGGQTQY
d_call: -
j_call: TRBJ2-5
cdr3_length: 12
v_call: TRBV18
clone_size: -

cdr3_aa: ATSDPPGAQH
d_call: -
j_call: TRBJ1-5
cdr3_length: 10
v_call: TRBV24-1
clone_size: -

cdr3_aa: ASSQTTGTSVSYEQY
d_call: TRBD2
j_call: TRBJ2-7
cdr3_length: 15
v_call: TRBV4-1
clone_size: once

cdr3_aa: ATSSPSYSGELF
d_call: -
j_call: TRBJ2-2
cdr3_length: 12
v_call: TRBV5-4
clone_size: -

cdr3_aa: ASSMTTKNIQY
d_call: -
j_call: TRBJ2-4
cdr3_length: 11
v_call: TRBV19
clone_size: -

cdr3_aa: ASSPHFKGAENSPLH
d_call: TRBD1
j_call: TRBJ1-6
cdr3_length: 15
v_call: TRBV4-3
clone_size: -

cdr3_aa: ASSLKGASYEQY
d_call: TRBD1
j_call: TRBJ2-7
cdr3_length: 12
v_call: TRBV18
clone_size: -